The 31 T cell receptor beta chains below all came from one sample that was sequenced in a study of T cells in Graves' hyperthyroidism and ophthalmopathy. Researchers took RNA transcripts and amplified the TCR beta CDR3 regions from them. A first-round RT-PCR of the TCR CDR3 used the HTBI primer set. TCRdb reprocessed the multiplex PCR reads via MiXCR and lists one record per CDR3 protein. The data contain about 720,000 distinct CDR3 sequences, less than 20% of them singletons. Sequenced: blood. The receptors derive from a young man with Graves' hyperthyroidism.

Comment on this clonotype: A much bigger clone sits one base away, suggesting this may be a read error. This chain connects TRBV7-8 to TRBJ2-7, with D perhaps TRBD1 or TRBD2 (6 bases each). With 1 base removed from V and 3 bases from J, the gap between germline ends came to 13 bases. The CDR3 extends over 15 amino acids. CDR1 is SGHVS and CDR2 is FQNEAQ in the germline V gene. The CDR3 loop reads CASSLGGDTLYEQYF. Here the CDR3 DNA reads TGTGCCAGCAGCTTAGGGGGGGACACCCTCTACGAGCAGTACTTC.

CDR3 sequence reads: CATMGHGEVEQYF. Here the CDR3 DNA reads TGTGCCACCATGGGACACGGGGAGGTCGAGCAGTACTTC. The chain carries TRBV10-3 and TRBJ2-7, with D perhaps TRBD1 or TRBD2 (6 bases each). The CDR3 spans 13 residues. Germline lookup yields CDR1 ENHRY and CDR2 SYGVKD. V lost 10 bases, J lost 6 bases, and 19 bases lay in between.

V gene TRBV29-1 combines with J gene TRBJ2-1; D is ambiguous. Germline V lookup: CDR1 SQVTM, CDR2 ANQGSEA. The length of the CDR3 is 13 residues. V was shortened by 7 bases and J by 5 bases, with 15 bases between the two germline ends. The CDR3 DNA sequence: TGCAGCGGCGTCGGCACCCTGGACAATGAGCAGTTCTTC. Its protein product is CSGVGTLDNEQFF.

This clonotype appeared a few times. The chain uses TRBV5-6 and TRBJ1-5; D gene ambiguous. Germline assignment: CDR1 SGHDT and CDR2 YYEEEE. This CDR3 comprises 15 residues. V gave up 0 bases and J gave up 4 bases, with 11 bases separating them. The CDR3 loop reads CASSLGPASNQPQHF. The CDR3 DNA reads TGTGCCAGCAGCTTGGGACCTGCCTCTAATCAGCCCCAGCATTTT.

The chain is built from TRBV2 and TRBJ1-4; no clear D gene. This CDR3 spans 16 amino acids. Trimming removed 4 bases at V and 5 bases at J, with 17 bases between. In germline, CDR1 is SNHLY, CDR2 FYNNEI. Here the CDR3 reads CASSGGERAGNEKLFF. The CDR3 DNA sequence: TGTGCCAGCAGTGGCGGGGAACGCGCGGGAAATGAAAAACTGTTTTTT.

J is TRBJ1-2 and V is TRBV10-1; the D is unclear. The CDR3 length is 14 residues. The germline V gene encodes CDR1 WNHNN and CDR2 SYGVQD (reference sequence). V lost 3 bases to trimming and J lost 7 bases, with 15 bases between them. CDR3 in DNA: TGCGCCAGCAGTGAATTAGAGAGGAGCCCTGGCTACACCTTC. It is translated as CASSELERSPGYTF.

In this sample, this clonotype turned up many times. This chain uses TRBV10-3 with TRBJ2-7; possible D gene TRBD2, 6 bases. The CDR3 is 21 residues long. The germline gives CDR1 ENHRY, CDR2 SYGVKD. Trimming took off 4 bases at V and 7 bases at J, with 38 bases between the two ends. CDR3 in DNA: TGTGCCATCAGTGGCTCCCGGGAGCCCTCCACCTCCGGGACTCCCGGGGGAGAGCAGTACTTC. Translation: CAISGSREPSTSGTPGGEQYF.

The chain joins TRBV20-1 to TRBJ2-7; D is perhaps TRBD1 or TRBD2 (5 bases each). V lost 1 base, J lost 0 bases, and 13 bases lay in between. The CDR3 extends over 15 amino acids. Germline lookup yields CDR1 DFQATT and CDR2 SNEGSKA (reference sequence). This CDR3 is CSARVVGALSYEQYF. CDR3 nucleotide sequence: TGCAGTGCTAGAGTCGTCGGGGCACTCTCCTACGAGCAGTACTTC.

Comments on this clonotype: This may be a read error: a much more frequent sequence differs by one nucleotide. The chain couples TRBV6-1 to TRBJ2-1; D gene ambiguous. Germline lookup yields CDR1 MNHNS and CDR2 SASEGT. The CDR3 spans 14 residues. V dropped 6 bases and J dropped 5 bases, with 14 bases sitting between them. The CDR3 is CASSSSWSHNEQFF. The CDR3 DNA is TGTGCCAGCAGCTCCTCATGGTCCCACAATGAGCAGTTCTTC.

The chain joins TRBV6-1 to TRBJ2-7; the D call may be TRBD1 or TRBD2 (5 bases each). The V end was cut by 5 bases, the J end by 2 bases, with 13 bases between. Looked up from germline, CDR1 is MNHNS and CDR2 is SASEGT. CDR3 size: 14 residues. The CDR3 is CASSIRAGTYEQYF. CDR3 in DNA: TGTGCCAGCAGTATCAGGGCCGGGACCTACGAGCAGTACTTC.

The chain combines TRBV7-2 with TRBJ2-7; 9 bases line up with TRBD1. This CDR3 is 15 amino acids long. Germline V gives CDR1 SGHTA, CDR2 FQGNSA. The J segment lost 4 bases and the V segment lost 5 bases, leaving 9 bases of the junction unmatched. The CDR3 spells CASSLGTGPLYEQYF. CDR3 coding DNA: TGTGCCAGCAGCCTTGGGACAGGGCCTCTATACGAGCAGTACTTC.

At least ten counts were recorded for this clonotype. The rearrangement uses TRBV10-3 and TRBJ2-7, with no clear D. V shed 3 bases and J shed 6 bases, with 6 bases lying between them. Germline V gene lookup returns CDR1 ENHRY and CDR2 SYGVKD. The CDR3 sequence is 11 residues long. In DNA, the CDR3 is TGTGCCATCAGTGATGGACGCGAGCAGTACTTC. It specifies CAISDGREQYF.

The chain links TRBV4-1 to TRBJ1-2; TRBD1 agrees at 8 bases. Germline values: CDR1 MGHRA, CDR2 YSYEKL. After removal of 6 bases from V and 8 bases from J, the junction contained 8 bases not matched to a gene. The CDR3 extends over 13 amino acids. CDR3 in amino acids: CASRRQGLGGYTF. CDR3 nucleotide sequence: TGCGCCAGCAGGAGACAGGGGCTGGGGGGCTACACCTTC.

This clonotype has a handful of counts. The rearrangement joins TRBV4-3 to TRBJ2-3; tentatively, D is TRBD2 (6 bases). Germline-derived CDR1 and CDR2 are LGHNA and YSLEER. This CDR3 region has 17 residues. Trimming pared 5 bases from V and 2 bases from J, leaving 20 bases between. The CDR3 sequence is CASSKTPSRRATDTQYF. In DNA form, the CDR3 reads TGCGCCAGCAGCAAGACCCCTAGCAGGAGGGCCACAGATACGCAGTATTTT.

This clonotype has a handful of counts. This chain connects TRBV29-1 to TRBJ2-5; D remains unclear. Looked up from germline, CDR1 is SQVTM and CDR2 is ANQGSEA. The CDR3 totals 13 residues. V was trimmed by 1 base and J by 8 bases, leaving 14 bases between them. In nucleotides, the CDR3 is TGCAGCGTTGAAGGCAGCCACGTTCGAACCCAGTACTTC. Translating gives CSVEGSHVRTQYF.

This clonotype has only a few counts. The chain uses TRBV19 and TRBJ2-1; 7 bases are a match to TRBD2. Germline assignment: CDR1 LNHDA and CDR2 SQIVND (reference sequence). With V trimmed by 1 base and J by 7 bases, 4 bases remained unmatched. This CDR3 region has 14 residues. The CDR3 here is CASSIGGRANEQFF. CDR3 nucleotides: TGTGCCAGTAGTATAGGAGGGAGGGCGAATGAGCAGTTCTTC.

This clonotype has more than one count but fewer than ten. The rearrangement links TRBV24-1 to TRBJ2-1, with D possibly TRBD2 on 6 matching bases. Germline V gene sequence: CDR1 KGHDR, CDR2 SFDVKD. The CDR3 is 12 amino acids. Trimming removed 7 bases from V and 8 bases from J, with 11 bases in between. In nucleotides, the CDR3 is TGTGCCACCAGGGGAGGAGGGGATGAGCAGTTCTTC. Translation: CATRGGGDEQFF.

There are many counts of this clonotype. The chain combines TRBV28 with TRBJ2-7; 7 bases align to TRBD2. V lost 6 bases, J lost 0 bases, and 11 bases stayed unmatched. The germline V gene encodes CDR1 MDHEN and CDR2 SYDVKM. The CDR3 totals 16 residues. CDR3 coding DNA: TGTGCCAGCAGCGACGGGGGGACGGAGGACTCCTACGAGCAGTACTTC. It codes for CASSDGGTEDSYEQYF.

This clonotype was picked up many times. The rearrangement links TRBV2 to TRBJ2-1; D may be TRBD2 (6 bases). The CDR3 covers 12 residues. Germline V gene sequence: CDR1 SNHLY, CDR2 FYNNEI. Trimming removed 10 bases at V and 9 bases at J, with 16 bases between. This CDR3 reads CATQGSGSEQFF. CDR3 sequence (DNA): TGTGCCACCCAGGGCTCCGGGAGTGAGCAGTTCTTC. The whole variable domain, remainder taken from reference TRBV2 and TRBJ2-1, is EPEVTQTPSHQVTQMGQEVILRCVPISNHLYFYWYRQILGQKVEFLVSFYNNEISEKSEIFDDQFSVERPDGSNFTLKIRSTKLEDSAMYFCATQGSGSEQFFGPGTRLTVL.

This clonotype appeared a few times. V usage is TRBV6-2 or TRBV6-3 and J usage is TRBJ2-7, with D uncertain. The CDR3 length is 14 residues. Germline CDR1 MNHEY, CDR2 SVGEGT. Trimming stripped 6 bases from V and 6 bases from J, with 18 bases between. The CDR3 DNA reads TGTGCCAGCAGCCAAGTTACTCCCTTCGGCGAGCAGTACTTC. This codes for CASSQVTPFGEQYF.

This clonotype was seen ten or more times. The chain combines TRBV3-1 with TRBJ2-1, with TRBD1 matching 11 bases. The CDR3 totals 16 residues. From germline, CDR1 is LGHDT and CDR2 YNNKEL (reference sequence). With V trimmed by 3 bases and J by 7 bases, 8 bases remained unmatched. The CDR3 DNA reads as TGTGCCAGCAGCCACCGAGGACAGGGGGCGGGGAATGAGCAGTTCTTC. This sequence encodes CASSHRGQGAGNEQFF.

The genes are TRBV7-2 and TRBJ2-1, with 7 bases fitting TRBD1. The junction had 12 bases not matched to a gene; V was cut back by 5 bases and J by 5 bases. The CDR3 covers 16 residues. Germline CDR1 is SGHTA and CDR2 is FQGNSA. This CDR3 reads CASSPGQEKGDNEQFF. The CDR3 DNA reads TGTGCCAGCAGCCCCGGACAGGAGAAAGGAGACAATGAGCAGTTCTTC.

This clonotype was seen at least ten times. The chain recombines TRBV28 with TRBJ1-2; 7 nucleotides line up with TRBD1. CDR1 is MDHEN, CDR2 SYDVKM, per germline. The V gene end was trimmed by 5 bases and the J gene end by 2 bases; junction bases not matched to a gene: 14. The CDR3 contains 17 residues. The CDR3: CASSPRQGKKTNYGYTF. The CDR3 DNA reads as TGTGCCAGCAGTCCCCGACAGGGTAAGAAGACGAACTATGGCTACACCTTC.

This clonotype was seen more than once but under ten times. The chain is built from TRBV20-1 and TRBJ1-5; D remains unclear. There are 13 residues in the CDR3. The germline gives CDR1 DFQATT, CDR2 SNEGSKA (reference sequence). Trimming took 2 bases from V and 4 from J, leaving 9 bases between them. This chain's CDR3 is CSARNRNNQPQHF. The CDR3, as DNA: TGCAGTGCTAGAAACCGGAATAATCAGCCCCAGCATTTT.

The chain has TRBV6-1 and TRBJ2-3, with D maybe TRBD2 (6 bases). CDR3 length: 16 residues. Between the trimmed V and J ends, which lost 6 bases and 4 bases, there was a span of 20 bases. Germline V gene sequence: CDR1 MNHNS, CDR2 SASEGT. The CDR3 sequence is CASSPRGGAGPDTQYF. CDR3 coding DNA: TGTGCCAGCAGCCCCCGGGGCGGGGCCGGCCCAGATACGCAGTATTTT.

This clonotype was counted at least ten times. The CDR3 bases are TGTGCCAGCAGTTACATACAGGGAACCGGCTACACCTTC. Amino acids: CASSYIQGTGYTF. This sequence joins TRBV2 and TRBJ1-2; D is perhaps TRBD1 (6 bases). The germline V and J ends were trimmed by 5 bases and 8 bases, with 15 bases remaining between them. This CDR3 has 13 residues. In germline, CDR1 is SNHLY, CDR2 FYNNEI.

This clonotype was detected only a few times. A much more abundant neighbour one base away suggests this may be a read error. V usage is TRBV2 and J usage is TRBJ2-7; no clear D. Germline V gives CDR1 SNHLY, CDR2 FYNNEI. Trimming shortened V by 7 bases and J by 2 bases, and 15 bases separated the two germline ends. The CDR3 runs 14 residues. CDR3 in DNA: TGTGCCAGCAAGTGGGGATCTGGGACCTACGAGCAGTACTTC. This codes for CASKWGSGTYEQYF.

This clonotype was seen ten or more times. The V call is TRBV11-3, the J call TRBJ2-3; D may be TRBD2 (6 bases). Germline-derived CDR1 and CDR2 are SGHNT and YENEEA. This CDR3 region has 13 residues. V gave up 5 bases and J gave up 4 bases, with 10 bases separating them. The CDR3 reads CASSHSGADTQYF. CDR3 DNA sequence: TGTGCCAGCAGCCATAGCGGTGCAGATACGCAGTATTTT.

This clonotype has only a few counts. The genes are TRBV20-1 and TRBJ1-5; the match to TRBD1 covers 10 bases. The CDR3 length is 13 residues. After removal of 6 bases from V and 7 bases from J, the junction contained 6 bases not matched to a gene. CDR1 is DFQATT and CDR2 is SNEGSKA in the germline V gene (reference sequence). The CDR3 loop reads CSAPGTGEQPQHF. The CDR3 DNA reads TGCAGTGCGCCCGGGACAGGGGAGCAGCCCCAGCATTTT.

This clonotype has at least ten counts. The CDR3 bases are TGCAGTGCTAGTGTAAGGGGGACAGGGTCAGATACGCAGTATTTT. Its translation: CSASVRGTGSDTQYF. The chain links TRBV20-1 to TRBJ2-3; TRBD1 aligns across 9 bases. The CDR3 is 15 amino acids. Trimming at V came to 3 bases and at J to 4 bases, leaving 8 bases not matched to a gene. Germline assignment: CDR1 DFQATT and CDR2 SNEGSKA (reference sequence).

This sequence joins TRBV20-1 and TRBJ1-6, with D uncertain. V was shortened by 3 bases and J by 10 bases, with 16 bases between the two germline ends. The CDR3 sequence is 14 residues long. Per the germline V gene, CDR1 is DFQATT and CDR2 is SNEGSKA (reference sequence). DNA for the CDR3: TGCAGTGCTAGCCGTTCGTCCCCGGCATCACCCCTCCACTTT. The encoded protein is CSASRSSPASPLHF.